This TCR beta chain was profiled in a study of CD4 T cell repertoires in COVID-19. Deletions cut 3 bases from V and 1 base from J, with 18 bases between. The germline V gene has CDR1 MGHDK and CDR2 SYGVNS. The CDR3 extends over 17 amino acids. Repertoires were generated with immunoSEQ multiplex PCR, while TCRdb's copy carries only in-frame clones and drops some. Among approximately 75,000 clones listed, approximately 83% were seen once. The TCR comes from a human donor who had COVID-19. This sequence joins TRBV25-1 and TRBJ1-1; a weak D match, TRBD1 (6 bases). Here the sequenced sample was CD4+ T cells from peripheral blood, taken after recovery from COVID-19. The CDR3 DNA sequence: TGTGCCAGCAGTGATTTACGGACAGTAGGGGGGAACACTGAAGCTTTCTTT. This sequence encodes CASSDLRTVGGNTEAFF.